Below, one TCR beta chain is given with its context. The antigen is undetermined. PCR used 60 Vbeta primers and 13 Jbeta primers. Sequenced by immunoSEQ multiplex PCR; TCRdb stores in-frame clones only, minus some. This repertoire shows tens of thousands of clones, approximately 68% found once; its top ten account for roughly 9.8%. This sample is part of a study of cytomegalovirus exposure and HLA in healthy donors. Study details: Out of about 179 million T cells, an earlier analysis found some 110 million unique TCR beta sequences in total.

Study-level findings and limits: Available immune exposure information was restricted to CMV serostatus only. Analysis performed later found under 20,000 TCR beta sequences associated with HLA alleles at 0.05 false discovery rate. Most CMV-associated TCR beta chains were later found to appear HLA-restricted.

This receptor was taken from a woman aged 30 to 39 in good health and CMV-seronegative. Sequencing input: PBMCs.

The CDR3 spells CASSPAGLSSYNEQFF. CDR3 bases: TGTGCCAGCAGCCCAGCAGGCCTCAGCTCCTACAATGAGCAGTTCTTC. The V call is TRBV4-2, the J call TRBJ2-1; D not resolved. The CDR3 contains 16 residues. The germline V and J ends were trimmed by 4 bases and 0 bases, with 13 bases remaining between them. Germline V gene data show CDR1 as LGHNA and CDR2 as YNFKEQ.